The 24 T cell receptor beta chains reported below all come from one sample, sequenced in a study of shared clonotypes between healthy human individuals. It was CD45RO-negative cells, positively selected for CCR7, that made up naive CD8 cells, with terminally differentiated effector memory CD45RA+ cells excluded. Method: immunoSEQ multiplex PCR; TCRdb's copy keeps in-frame clones and lacks some. Of approximately 2,200,000 clones listed, about 92% are singletons. Sequenced input: naive CD8+ T cells from PBMCs. Source of these receptors: a man aged 18 to 35 in good health. Some clones in this sample may be carry-over from other donors' samples.

The chain links TRBV9 to TRBJ2-5; D is perhaps TRBD1 (5 bases). Trimming stripped 4 bases from V and 7 bases from J, with 14 bases between. Germline V gene lookup returns CDR1 SGDLS and CDR2 YYNGEE. The CDR3 contains 13 residues. CDR3 DNA sequence: TGTGCCAGCAGCAACCCAGGGTCGCGGACCCAGTACTTC. Amino acid sequence: CASSNPGSRTQYF.

The gene calls are TRBV11-2 and TRBJ2-2; 8 bases align to TRBD2. V lost 1 base, J lost 7 bases, and 14 bases stayed unmatched. The CDR3 length is 18 residues. Germline values: CDR1 SGHAT, CDR2 FQNNGV. The CDR3: CASSLGPEGGRYFGELFF. In DNA form, the CDR3 reads TGTGCCAGCAGCTTAGGCCCCGAGGGCGGGAGGTACTTCGGGGAGCTGTTTTTT.

The rearrangement links TRBV19 to TRBJ2-1; 7 bases align to TRBD2. Trimming cost V 7 bases and J 7 bases; bases outside gene matches: 16. Germline CDR1 is LNHDA and CDR2 is SQIVND (reference sequence). There are 16 residues in the CDR3. CDR3 nucleotide sequence: TGTGCCAGTACGGATACCCGGGAGCGGGAAAAGAATGAGCAGTTCTTC. It specifies CASTDTREREKNEQFF.

The chain couples TRBV4-1 to TRBJ2-2; 13 nucleotides align to TRBD2. J was trimmed by 6 bases and V by 3 bases; bases with no gene match: 7. The CDR3 totals 17 residues. Looked up from germline, CDR1 is MGHRA and CDR2 is YSYEKL. The CDR3 DNA sequence: TGCGCCAGCAGCCACGGGACTAGCGGGATAAGCGCCGGGGAGCTGTTTTTT. Amino acid sequence: CASSHGTSGISAGELFF.

This clone has only one observation. The V gene is TRBV11-2, the J gene TRBJ2-1; D is ambiguous. The CDR3 loop spans 15 amino acids. Germline V gives CDR1 SGHAT, CDR2 FQNNGV. The ends were cut back, 5 bases at V and 10 bases at J, with 21 bases in the middle. The CDR3 loop reads CASSPEYGAYGEQFF. The CDR3 nucleotides read TGTGCCAGCAGCCCCGAGTACGGCGCCTACGGGGAGCAGTTCTTC. The entire variable domain, with the rest obtained from reference TRBV11-2 and TRBJ2-1, is as follows: EAGVAQSPRYKIIEKRQSVAFWCNPISGHATLYWYQQILGQGPKLLIQFQNNGVVDDSQLPKDRFSAERLKGVDSTLKIQPAKLEDSAVYLCASSPEYGAYGEQFFGPGTRLTVL.

The table lists this clone with a count of one. The chain employs TRBV9 and TRBJ1-4; D is perhaps TRBD1 (5 bases). This CDR3 is 16 amino acids long. V was trimmed by 4 bases and J by 7 bases, leaving 20 bases between them. Germline CDR1 and CDR2: SGDLS and YYNGEE. In DNA, the CDR3 is TGTGCCAGCAGCACCCGTTCGGACCGGGGCGGTGAAAAACTGTTTTTT. Protein sequence: CASSTRSDRGGEKLFF.

The V gene is TRBV6-5, the J gene TRBJ1-2; TRBD1 agrees at 8 bases. The CDR3 is 15 amino acids. Germline CDR1 and CDR2: MNHEY and SVGAGI. With V trimmed by 4 bases and J by 5 bases, 9 bases remained unmatched. CDR3 sequence (DNA): TGTGCCAGCAGTTCTACCGAGACAGGGGTGTATGGCTACACCTTC. As protein: CASSSTETGVYGYTF.

The chain links TRBV28 to TRBJ1-2; weak D call: TRBD1 (6 bases). CDR3 length equals 14 residues. Looked up from germline, CDR1 is MDHEN and CDR2 is SYDVKM. Trimming pared 6 bases from V and 3 bases from J, leaving 14 bases between. The CDR3 spells CASRARGPDYGYTF. The CDR3 DNA follows: TGTGCCAGCAGGGCCAGGGGTCCTGACTATGGCTACACCTTC.

The chain combines TRBV7-3 with TRBJ2-3; D remains unclear. Germline CDR1 is SGHTA and CDR2 is FQGTGA. This CDR3 region has 15 residues. The V and J ends lost 4 bases and 2 bases respectively, with 13 bases between them. CDR3 protein: CASSSKGYFTDTQYF. CDR3 DNA sequence: TGTGCCAGCAGCTCAAAAGGCTATTTCACAGATACGCAGTATTTT.

The rearrangement joins TRBV9 to TRBJ2-1, with 11 bases matching TRBD2. The CDR3 runs to 15 residues. Per germline, CDR1 SGDLS and CDR2 YYNGEE. V was pared by 3 bases and J by 7 bases, with 6 bases of the junction left unmatched. Here the CDR3 DNA reads TGTGCCAGCAGCGGAACTAGCGGGAGTACTAATGAGCAGTTCTTC. Its protein is CASSGTSGSTNEQFF.

The V and J genes are TRBV7-6 and TRBJ2-1; possibly TRBD1 for D (5 bases). Germline V gene data show CDR1 as SGHVS and CDR2 as FNYEAQ. This CDR3 spans 16 amino acids. Trimming took off 5 bases at V and 3 bases at J, with 17 bases between the two ends. CDR3 DNA sequence: TGTGCCAGCAGCCCCGCAGGGTCCACATACTACAATGAGCAGTTCTTC. Its translation is CASSPAGSTYYNEQFF.

The chain is built from TRBV6-1 and TRBJ2-7; 10 positions match TRBD1. The CDR3 is 15 residues long. Germline lookup yields CDR1 MNHNS and CDR2 SASEGT. V dropped 5 bases and J dropped 3; count of bases not matched to a gene: 7. CDR3: CASSLQGTGDYEQYF. The DNA of the CDR3 is TGTGCCAGCAGTCTACAGGGGACAGGGGACTACGAGCAGTACTTC.

The chain's CDR3 is CASSLPGQGSGIAYEQYF. For the CDR3, the DNA is TGTGCCAGCAGCTTACCGGGACAGGGCTCAGGCATCGCCTACGAGCAGTACTTC. J is TRBJ2-7 and V is TRBV11-2, with 9 bases identical to TRBD1. Trimming removed 2 bases from V and 2 bases from J; junction bases left unmatched: 13. This CDR3 region has 18 residues. Germline CDR1 and CDR2: SGHAT and FQNNGV.

This sequence joins TRBV27 and TRBJ2-7, with TRBD2 matching 9 bases. There are 14 residues in the CDR3. The V gene's germline CDR1 is MNHEY and CDR2 SMNVEV (reference sequence). V lost 3 bases to trimming and J lost 6 bases; unmatched junction nucleotides: 6. In DNA, the CDR3 is TGTGCCAGCAGTTTTTCGGCGGGAGGGGCCGAGCAGTACTTC. Translating it yields CASSFSAGGAEQYF.

The chain joins TRBV4-1 to TRBJ2-5, with D possibly being TRBD2 (5 bases). The CDR3 spans 14 residues. Per the germline V gene, CDR1 is MGHRA and CDR2 is YSYEKL. The V gene lost 4 bases and the J gene lost 5 bases, with 14 bases spanning the gap. DNA of the CDR3: TGCGCCAGCAGCCCGCGACTAAGAACGGAGACCCAGTACTTC. Translation gives CASSPRLRTETQYF.

This chain uses TRBV19 with TRBJ2-7; 13 positions agree with TRBD2. The trim removed 8 bases at V and 3 bases at J, leaving 7 bases unmatched. The CDR3 sequence is 15 residues long. In germline, CDR1 is LNHDA, CDR2 SQIVND (reference sequence). DNA for the CDR3: TGTGCCAGTTCCACTTGGACTAGCGGGAGCTACGAGCAGTACTTC. Translation: CASSTWTSGSYEQYF. The complete variable domain, with remaining parts taken from reference TRBV19 and TRBJ2-7, reads DGGITQSPKYLFRKEGQNVTLSCEQNLNHDAMYWYRQDPGQGLRLIYYSQIVNDFQKGDIAEGYSVSREKKESFPLTVTSAQKNPTAFYLCASSTWTSGSYEQYFGPGTRLTVT.

This chain connects TRBV19 to TRBJ2-5; D gene unclear. V lost 5 bases and J lost 2, with 15 bases in between. The germline CDR1 and CDR2 sequences are LNHDA and SQIVND (reference sequence). The CDR3 length is 15 residues. The CDR3 protein is CASSRDLEDQETQYF. DNA of the CDR3: TGTGCCAGTAGTCGAGACCTGGAAGATCAAGAGACCCAGTACTTC.

In this sample, this clone turned up once. The chain combines TRBV11-2 with TRBJ2-1; 8 nucleotides agree with TRBD1. V shed 5 bases, J shed 0 bases, and the junction held 3 bases outside the gene matches. CDR3 length: 15 residues. The V gene's germline CDR1 is SGHAT and CDR2 FQNNGV. The DNA of the CDR3 is TGTGCCAGCAGCCAGGACAGGGTCTCCTACAATGAGCAGTTCTTC. Translation gives CASSQDRVSYNEQFF.

The chain has TRBV6-5 and TRBJ1-5, with a possible D match to TRBD1 (6 bases). Trimming removed 0 bases at V and 5 bases at J, with 11 bases between. The CDR3 totals 15 residues. Germline CDR1 and CDR2: MNHEY and SVGAGI. CDR3 coding DNA: TGTGCCAGCAGTTACTCGAGGGGGGGGGATCAGCCCCAGCATTTT. It translates to CASSYSRGGDQPQHF.

V usage is TRBV19 and J usage is TRBJ2-7, with 7 positions matching TRBD2. V lost 2 bases to trimming and J lost 3 bases; unmatched junction nucleotides: 4. Per the germline V gene, CDR1 is LNHDA and CDR2 is SQIVND (reference sequence). CDR3 length equals 14 residues. CDR3 nucleotide sequence: TGTGCCAGTAGTATACTGGGCGGGGGCTACGAGCAGTACTTC. Translated: CASSILGGGYEQYF.

The chain couples TRBV6-5 to TRBJ2-3; D perhaps matches TRBD2 (5 bases). Between the trimmed V and J ends, which lost 0 bases and 0 bases, there was a span of 10 bases. CDR3 length: 16 residues. Per germline, CDR1 MNHEY and CDR2 SVGAGI. The CDR3 loop reads CASSYSDLTSTDTQYF. CDR3 coding DNA: TGTGCCAGCAGTTACTCGGACTTGACTAGCACAGATACGCAGTATTTT.

V is TRBV2 and J is TRBJ2-1; 8 bases are shared with TRBD1. Germline CDR1 and CDR2: SNHLY and FYNNEI. This CDR3 has 13 amino acids. Germline trimming cut 4 bases from V and 5 bases from J; bases unmatched to any gene: 1. This CDR3 is CASSVDRDNEQFF. The CDR3 nucleotides read TGTGCCAGCAGTGTGGACAGGGACAATGAGCAGTTCTTC.

The chain has TRBV6-1 and TRBJ2-3; maybe TRBD2 (6 bases). Per germline, CDR1 MNHNS and CDR2 SASEGT. CDR3 length equals 15 residues. Trimming left V 5 bases short and J 4 bases short, with 16 bases between. The CDR3 region has the DNA TGTGCCAGCAGTACCTGGGGACTGGCGGCAGATACGCAGTATTTT. Residues: CASSTWGLAADTQYF.

This chain uses TRBV6-1 with TRBJ1-2, with D perhaps matching TRBD1 (6 bases). V was pared by 6 bases and J by 8 bases, with 13 bases between. From germline, CDR1 is MNHNS and CDR2 SASEGT. This CDR3 has 12 residues. The CDR3 loop reads CASRRQDMGYTF. The CDR3, as DNA: TGTGCCAGCAGACGACAGGATATGGGCTACACCTTC.